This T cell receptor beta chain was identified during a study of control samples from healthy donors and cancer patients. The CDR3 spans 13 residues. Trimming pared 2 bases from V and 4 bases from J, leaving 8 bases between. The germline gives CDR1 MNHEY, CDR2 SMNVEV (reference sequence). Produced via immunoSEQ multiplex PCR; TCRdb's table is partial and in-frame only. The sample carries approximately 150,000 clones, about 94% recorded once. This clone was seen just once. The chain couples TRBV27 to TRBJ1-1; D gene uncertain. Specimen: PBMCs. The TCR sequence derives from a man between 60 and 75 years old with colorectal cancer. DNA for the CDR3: TGTGCCAGCAGTTTAAAAGCAGGCACTGAAGCTTTCTTT. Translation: CASSLKAGTEAFF.